This is a list of T cell receptor beta chains from one sample in a study of blood T cell repertoires in COVID-19. Generated by immunoSEQ multiplex PCR, the TCRdb table keeps only in-frame clones and is missing some. The table includes 200,000 to 250,000 clones, over 75% detected once. Sample: peripheral blood. The receptors were gathered from a man aged 40-50 years with active or convalescent COVID-19. Both conserved end residues are part of each CDR3. Fields, in order: clone size, V gene, J gene, CDR3 protein. Clone size is stated in some rows and not others, as once, few, many or a class when expanded.

abundance: -
v_gene: TRBV11-2
j_gene: TRBJ2-1
CDR3aa: CASSPGVGVLSSYNEQFF

abundance: few
v_gene: TRBV4-1
j_gene: TRBJ2-3
CDR3aa: CASSQEGGTLAGYTDTQYF

abundance: -
v_gene: TRBV19
j_gene: TRBJ1-1
CDR3aa: CASSITGRNTEAFF

abundance: -
v_gene: TRBV6-6
j_gene: TRBJ2-1
CDR3aa: CASSYTNAGGSHEQFF

abundance: -
v_gene: TRBV5-4
j_gene: TRBJ2-7
CDR3aa: CASSLLGAITYEQYF

abundance: -
v_gene: TRBV4-1
j_gene: TRBJ1-6
CDR3aa: CASSQAPIGREDSPLHF

abundance: -
v_gene: TRBV7-9
j_gene: TRBJ2-1
CDR3aa: CASSLAEGRSYNEQFF

abundance: -
v_gene: TRBV19
j_gene: TRBJ2-7
CDR3aa: CASSFGSYEQYF

abundance: -
v_gene: TRBV6-1
j_gene: TRBJ2-1
CDR3aa: CASSESRGNYNEQFF

abundance: -
v_gene: TRBV27
j_gene: TRBJ1-1
CDR3aa: CASSLRTGLNTEAFF

abundance: once
v_gene: TRBV5-8
j_gene: TRBJ1-5
CDR3aa: CASSEVINQPQHF

abundance: many
v_gene: TRBV28
j_gene: TRBJ2-7
CDR3aa: CASTFGIGVSEQYF

abundance: once
v_gene: TRBV6-5
j_gene: TRBJ2-4
CDR3aa: CASSPGGQGLTQYF